Each of the 23 T cell receptor beta chains below was sequenced from the same sample in a study of blood T cell repertoires in COVID-19. This table comes from immunoSEQ multiplex PCR, and its TCRdb copy is limited to in-frame clones, with some not included. The sample lists about 220,000 clones, roughly 84% occurring once. Sequenced sample: peripheral blood. These receptors were obtained from an elderly woman with acute or convalescent COVID-19.

The chain uses TRBV7-2 and TRBJ2-3, with D maybe TRBD1 (6 bases). Germline CDR1 is SGHTA and CDR2 is FQGNSA. The germline V and J ends were trimmed by 3 bases and 1 base, with 14 bases remaining between them. The CDR3 is made up of 16 amino acids. The CDR3 loop is CASSFFRNRGTDTQYF. The CDR3 DNA sequence: TGTGCCAGCAGCTTTTTCCGGAACAGGGGCACAGATACGCAGTATTTT.

The chain uses TRBV5-6 and TRBJ1-2; weak D call: TRBD1 (6 bases). V lost 0 bases to trimming and J lost 6 bases, with 9 bases between them. This CDR3 comprises 13 residues. The germline V gene encodes CDR1 SGHDT and CDR2 YYEEEE. The CDR3 sequence is CASSLVTGNGYTF. The CDR3 nucleotides are TGTGCCAGCAGCTTGGTTACAGGGAATGGCTACACCTTC. The entire variable domain, with the rest obtained from reference TRBV5-6 and TRBJ1-2, is as follows: DAGVTQSPTHLIKTRGQQVTLRCSPKSGHDTVSWYQQALGQGPQFIFQYYEEEERQRGNFPDRFSGHQFPNYSSELNVNALLLGDSALYLCASSLVTGNGYTFGSGTRLTVV.

Only one count was recorded for this clone. V gene TRBV19 combines with J gene TRBJ2-2; 9 bases are a match to TRBD1. Germline-derived CDR1 and CDR2 are LNHDA and SQIVND (reference sequence). Trimming cost V 6 bases and J 0 bases; bases outside gene matches: 5. CDR3 length: 16 amino acids. CDR3 sequence (DNA): TGTGCCAGTAGCCTACAGGGGGCGCCGAACACCGGGGAGCTGTTTTTT. It translates to CASSLQGAPNTGELFF.

The chain links TRBV10-1 to TRBJ2-7; 8 bases map to TRBD1. Germline CDR1 and CDR2: WNHNN and SYGVQD (reference sequence). This CDR3 contains 16 residues. V dropped 4 bases and J dropped 2; count of bases not matched to a gene: 10. In nucleotides, the CDR3 is TGCGCCAGCAGTGCCCCCGACAGGGGCGTACCCTACGAGCAGTACTTC. Protein product: CASSAPDRGVPYEQYF.

Concerning this clone itself: Other DNA sequences in the same sample also yield this CDR3. The chain links TRBV25-1 to TRBJ1-2; perhaps TRBD1 as D (5 bases). CDR1 is MGHDK and CDR2 is SYGVNS in the germline V gene. This CDR3 spans 13 amino acids. V lost 2 bases and J lost 3, with 7 bases in between. The DNA of the CDR3 is TGTGCCAGCAGTGAAGTAGGGGACTATGGCTACACCTTC. Its translation is CASSEVGDYGYTF.

The rearrangement joins TRBV30 to TRBJ1-1; D may be TRBD1 (5 bases). The CDR3 covers 13 residues. Trimming left V 1 base short and J 7 bases short, with 13 bases between. Germline lookup yields CDR1 GTSNPN and CDR2 SVGIG (reference sequence). The CDR3 DNA reads as TGTGCCTGGAGTGCGGGGGGGTTTGGTGAAGCTTTCTTT. Translated, it gives CAWSAGGFGEAFF.

The chain joins TRBV10-3 to TRBJ2-5; 7 bases agree with TRBD2. This CDR3 spans 14 amino acids. Looked up from germline, CDR1 is ENHRY and CDR2 is SYGVKD. V lost 4 bases to trimming and J lost 2 bases; unmatched junction nucleotides: 4. The CDR3 reads CAISGGSGQETQYF. The CDR3 DNA sequence: TGTGCCATCAGTGGCGGTAGCGGGCAAGAGACCCAGTACTTC.

The gene calls are TRBV19 and TRBJ2-4, with D perhaps TRBD2 (6 bases). Germline CDR1 LNHDA, CDR2 SQIVND (reference sequence). The V and J ends lost 6 bases and 5 bases respectively, with 20 bases between them. CDR3 length: 16 residues. The CDR3 sequence: CASSPGGERAENIQYF. CDR3 in DNA: TGTGCCAGTAGCCCCGGGGGAGAGCGCGCTGAAAACATTCAGTACTTC.

The chain joins TRBV6-5 to TRBJ1-5, with a weak D call TRBD1 (6 bases). Deletions cut 6 bases from V and 2 bases from J, with 14 bases between. This CDR3 contains 15 residues. Per the germline V gene, CDR1 is MNHEY and CDR2 is SVGAGI. Here the CDR3 DNA reads TGTGCCAGCAGACAACAGGGCTTCGGCAATCAGCCCCAGCATTTT. Its protein is CASRQQGFGNQPQHF.

CDR3 sequence reads: CASSREGHTEAFF. The CDR3 DNA is TGTGCCAGTTCCAGGGAAGGTCACACTGAAGCTTTCTTT. The chain recombines TRBV27 with TRBJ1-1, with a weak D call TRBD1 (5 bases). Trimming stripped 9 bases from V and 3 bases from J, with 14 bases between. The CDR3 runs to 13 residues. Per germline, CDR1 MNHEY and CDR2 SMNVEV (reference sequence).

The V call is TRBV5-8, the J call TRBJ2-3; 8 positions match TRBD1. Germline values: CDR1 SGHTS, CDR2 YDEGEE. V was clipped by 3 bases and J by 0 bases; unmatched bases: 15. CDR3 length: 19 residues. CDR3 coding DNA: TGTGCCAGCAGCTCAATTGACTATGGGACAGGACCTAGCACAGATACGCAGTATTTT. Protein product: CASSSIDYGTGPSTDTQYF.

The chain employs TRBV7-8 and TRBJ1-5, with 8 bases that match TRBD1. The germline gives CDR1 SGHVS, CDR2 FQNEAQ. This CDR3 is 14 amino acids long. V dropped 3 bases and J dropped 7; count of bases not matched to a gene: 5. CDR3 nucleotide sequence: TGTGCCAGCAGCTTTCAGGGGGCTCGACAGCCCCAGCATTTT. Translated: CASSFQGARQPQHF.

Notes on this clone: Different DNA sequences within this sample yield the same CDR3. The chain joins TRBV19 to TRBJ2-7, with 9 bases lining up with TRBD1. V gave up 2 bases and J gave up 5 bases; unmatched junction bases: 4. From germline, CDR1 is LNHDA and CDR2 SQIVND (reference sequence). This CDR3 is built from 14 residues. The CDR3 nucleotides are TGTGCCAGTAGTATACGGGACAGGGTAAACGAGCAGTACTTC. It is translated as CASSIRDRVNEQYF.

The J gene is TRBJ2-1, the V gene TRBV11-3; 7 positions match TRBD2. The length of the CDR3 is 14 residues. The germline gives CDR1 SGHNT, CDR2 YENEEA. The junction had 4 bases not matched to a gene; V was cut back by 8 bases and J by 0 bases. CDR3: CASAGDSSYNEQFF. DNA of the CDR3: TGTGCCAGCGCGGGGGATAGCTCCTACAATGAGCAGTTCTTC.

The CDR3 sequence is CASSQARGTEAFF. CDR3 coding DNA: TGCGCCAGCAGCCAGGCCAGGGGCACTGAAGCTTTCTTT. The chain links TRBV4-1 to TRBJ1-1, with D perhaps TRBD1 (6 bases). Germline V gives CDR1 MGHRA, CDR2 YSYEKL. CDR3 size: 13 residues. The V and J ends lost 3 bases and 4 bases respectively, with 9 bases between them.

The J gene is TRBJ2-7, the V gene TRBV11-3; 7 bases align to TRBD1. With 3 bases clipped from V and 4 bases from J, the junction kept 6 bases outside the gene matches. Germline CDR1 SGHNT, CDR2 YENEEA. The CDR3 runs 14 residues. The CDR3 nucleotides read TGTGCCAGCAGCTTGCAGGGGGATTTGTACGAGCAGTACTTC. This codes for CASSLQGDLYEQYF.

The chain is built from TRBV5-5 and TRBJ1-1, with D uncertain. V lost 4 bases, J lost 2 bases, and 12 bases lay in between. The CDR3 runs to 14 residues. Germline CDR1 reads SGHKS; CDR2 reads YYEKEE (reference sequence). The CDR3 sequence is CASSPRGINTEAFF. Written as DNA, the CDR3 is TGTGCCAGCAGCCCAAGAGGGATTAACACTGAAGCTTTCTTT.

This rearrangement joins TRBV28 to TRBJ2-2, with D perhaps TRBD1 (5 bases). The germline CDR1 and CDR2 sequences are MDHEN and SYDVKM. Trimming cost V 6 bases and J 1 base, with 12 bases left between them. The length of the CDR3 is 15 residues. Written as DNA, the CDR3 is TGTGCCAGCAGGATTTTGCAGGGGAACACCGGGGAGCTGTTTTTT. Translated: CASRILQGNTGELFF.

This sequence joins TRBV20-1 and TRBJ2-4; possible D gene TRBD1, 5 bases. The length of the CDR3 is 14 residues. The V gene's germline CDR1 is DFQATT and CDR2 SNEGSKA (reference sequence). With 6 bases removed from V and 0 bases from J, the gap between germline ends came to 12 bases. The CDR3, as DNA: TGCAGTGCGAGTATCAGGGTAGCCAAAAACATTCAGTACTTC. Residues: CSASIRVAKNIQYF.

In this sample, this clone turned up a few times. This chain connects TRBV6-6 to TRBJ1-5, with TRBD1 matching over 9 bases. This CDR3 is 14 amino acids long. Trimming cost V 6 bases and J 3 bases; bases outside gene matches: 3. Germline V CDR1 and CDR2: MNHNY, SVGAGI (reference sequence). The CDR3 region is CASRQGAFNQPQHF. The CDR3 bases are TGTGCCAGCAGACAGGGGGCCTTCAATCAGCCCCAGCATTTT.

The CDR3: CASSLDEGARNEQFF. The CDR3 region has the DNA TGCGCCAGCAGCTTGGACGAGGGGGCCCGAAATGAGCAGTTCTTC. The V and J genes are TRBV5-1 and TRBJ2-1, with 7 bases aligning to TRBD1. CDR1 and CDR2 (germline): SGHRS, YFSETQ. V shed 0 bases and J 7 bases; nucleotides not matched to a gene: 7. CDR3 length: 15 amino acids.

The gene calls are TRBV12-3 or TRBV12-4 and TRBJ1-4; D gene unclear. This CDR3 has 13 amino acids. Trimming removed 0 bases at V and 4 bases at J, with 3 bases between. CDR3 DNA sequence: TGTGCCAGCAGTTTAGCCTTTAATGAAAAACTGTTTTTT. Translating gives CASSLAFNEKLFF.

The chain employs TRBV28 and TRBJ2-7, with D unresolved. V was clipped by 3 bases and J by 9 bases, with 12 bases between them. The CDR3 runs to 12 residues. The germline CDR1 and CDR2 sequences are MDHEN and SYDVKM. The CDR3, as DNA: TGTGCCAGCAGTTTCTCCGATTCGCGGCAGTACTTC. Its translation is CASSFSDSRQYF. Full variable domain (outside the CDR3, taken from reference TRBV28 and TRBJ2-7): DVKVTQSSRYLVKRTGEKVFLECVQDMDHENMFWYRQDPGLGLRLIYFSYDVKMKEKGDIPEGYSVSREKKERFSLILESASTNQTSMYLCASSFSDSRQYFGPGTRLTVT.